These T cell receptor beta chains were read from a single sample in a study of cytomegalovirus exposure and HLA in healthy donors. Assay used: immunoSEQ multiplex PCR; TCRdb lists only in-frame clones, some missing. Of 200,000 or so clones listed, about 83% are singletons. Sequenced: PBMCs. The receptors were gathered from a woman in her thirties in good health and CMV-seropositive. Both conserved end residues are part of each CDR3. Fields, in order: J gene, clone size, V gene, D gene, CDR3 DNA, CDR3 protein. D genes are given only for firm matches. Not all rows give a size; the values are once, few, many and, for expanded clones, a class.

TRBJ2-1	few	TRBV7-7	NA	TGTGCTAGCAGCTTAAGGGCCGAGGGCTCCTACAATGAGCAGTTCTTC	CASSLRAEGSYNEQFF
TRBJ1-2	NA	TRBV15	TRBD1	TGTGCCACCAGCAGCAAGTTTACAGGGGATTCTAACTATGGCTACACCTTC	CATSSKFTGDSNYGYTF
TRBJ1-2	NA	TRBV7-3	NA	TGTGCCAGCAGCTTGGAGGGTTATGGCTACACCTTC	CASSLEGYGYTF
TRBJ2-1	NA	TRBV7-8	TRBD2	TGTGCCAGCAGCATCGGACTAGCGGGGGAGCAGTTCTTC	CASSIGLAGEQFF
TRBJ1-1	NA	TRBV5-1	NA	TGCGCCAGCATAAGACCAGGCACGGGAGGCACTGAAGCTTTCTTT	CASIRPGTGGTEAFF
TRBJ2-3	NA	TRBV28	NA	TGTGCCAGCAGTTTTTCACAGGCACACGATACGCAGTATTTT	CASSFSQAHDTQYF
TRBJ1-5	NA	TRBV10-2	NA	TGCGCCAGCACTGATATCAGGTATCAGCCCCAGCATTTT	CASTDIRYQPQHF
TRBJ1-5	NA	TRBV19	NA	TGTGCCAGTAGTATGGCGGGGTTCAATCAGCCCCAGCATTTT	CASSMAGFNQPQHF
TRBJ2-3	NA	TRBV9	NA	TGTGCCAGCAGCGTAGTGGGCAGGGACACAGATACGCAGTATTTT	CASSVVGRDTDTQYF
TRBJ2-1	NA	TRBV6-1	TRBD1	TGTGCCAGCAGGGACAGGGGTTACAATGAGCAGTTCTTC	CASRDRGYNEQFF
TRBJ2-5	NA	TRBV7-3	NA	TGTGCCAGCAGCTTAAGCGGGGTACTCAGCGTCGAGACCCAGTACTTC	CASSLSGVLSVETQYF
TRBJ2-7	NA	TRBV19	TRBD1	TGTGCCAGTAAAGGACAGGGAACCTACGAGCAGTACTTC	CASKGQGTYEQYF
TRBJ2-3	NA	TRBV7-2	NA	TGTGCCAGCAGTAGCCTGCTGACAGATACGCAGTATTTT	CASSSLLTDTQYF
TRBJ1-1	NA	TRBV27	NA	TGTGCCACTACCTCGGGGGGAAACACTGAAGCTTTCTTT	CATTSGGNTEAFF
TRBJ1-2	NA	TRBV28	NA	TGTGCCAGCAGAAGACAGGTCTATGGCTACACCTTC	CASRRQVYGYTF
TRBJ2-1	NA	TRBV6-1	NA	TGTGCCAGCAGTGAAGCGCCCGGGTCCTACAATGAGCAGTTCTTC	CASSEAPGSYNEQFF
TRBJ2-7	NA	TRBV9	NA	TGTGCCAGCAGCGTACAAGGGGTACCCTACGAGCAGTACTTC	CASSVQGVPYEQYF
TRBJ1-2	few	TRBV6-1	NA	TGTGCCAGCAGTTGGGGGAGGGCCCTCTATGGCTACACCTTC	CASSWGRALYGYTF
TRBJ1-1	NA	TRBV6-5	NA	TGTGCCAGCAGTTACCGGAACACTGAAGCTTTCTTT	CASSYRNTEAFF
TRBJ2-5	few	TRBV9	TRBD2	TGTGCCAGCAGCACCCCGGGACTAGCGGGACAAGAGACCCAGTACTTC	CASSTPGLAGQETQYF
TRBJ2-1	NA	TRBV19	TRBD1	TGTGCCAGTAATGACAGGGTTGATGACAATGAGCAGTTCTTC	CASNDRVDDNEQFF
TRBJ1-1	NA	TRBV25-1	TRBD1	TGTGCCAGCAGTCCTTGGACAGGGGATTTGGCTGAAGCTTTCTTT	CASSPWTGDLAEAFF
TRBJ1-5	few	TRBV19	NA	TGTGCCAGTAGTATACAGGGGCTTATTCAGCCCCAGCATTTT	CASSIQGLIQPQHF
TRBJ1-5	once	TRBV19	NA	TGTGCCAGTAGTATCACCGGGCAGCCCCAGCATTTT	CASSITGQPQHF
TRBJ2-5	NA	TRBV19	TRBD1	TGTGCCAGTAGTCAGGGACAGGGGGCCTTTAGTAGCCAAGAGACCCAGTACTTC	CASSQGQGAFSSQETQYF
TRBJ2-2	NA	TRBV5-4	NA	TGTGCCAGCAGACTAGTAGGCACCGGGGAGCTGTTTTTT	CASRLVGTGELFF
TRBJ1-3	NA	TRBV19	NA	TGTGCCGTAAAGAACCAGGGAAACACCATATATTTT	CAVKNQGNTIYF
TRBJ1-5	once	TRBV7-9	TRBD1	TGTGCCAGCAGCTCGGACAGGGGAAGGCAGCCCCAGCATTTT	CASSSDRGRQPQHF
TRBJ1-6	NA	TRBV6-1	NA	TGTGCCAGCAGTGTTTCAGGGGCCCTAAATTCACCCCTCCACTTT	CASSVSGALNSPLHF
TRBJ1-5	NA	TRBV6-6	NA	TGTGCCAGCAGTCCATCAGCGTATAGCAATCAGCCCCAGCATTTT	CASSPSAYSNQPQHF
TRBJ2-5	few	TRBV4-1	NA	TGCGCCAGCAGCCAAGCGCTACAGGGTAGGGAGACCCAGTACTTC	CASSQALQGRETQYF
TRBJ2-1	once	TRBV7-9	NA	TGTGCCAGTGACCGGGATTCCTACAATGAGCAGTTCTTC	CASDRDSYNEQFF
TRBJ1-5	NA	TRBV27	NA	TGTGCCAGCAGTTTATGGGCAGGGAATCAGCCCCAGCATTTT	CASSLWAGNQPQHF
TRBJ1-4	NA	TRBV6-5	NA	TGTGCCAGCAGTTACTCGGACAGCCCTAATGAAAAACTGTTTTTT	CASSYSDSPNEKLFF
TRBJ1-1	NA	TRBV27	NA	TGTGCCAGCAGTATCGACCGGGGTAACACTGAAGCTTTCTTT	CASSIDRGNTEAFF
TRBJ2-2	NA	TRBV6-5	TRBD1	TGTGCCAGCGGGGCGCACAGGGGAAATACCGGGGAGCTGTTTTTT	CASGAHRGNTGELFF
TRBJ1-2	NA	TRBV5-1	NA	TGCGCCAGCAGCCTAACCGTGTCCCCATCGGGCTACACCTTC	CASSLTVSPSGYTF